This TCR beta chain stems from a study of T cell responses to AZD1222 COVID-19 vaccine. Regarding the study as a whole: The donors showed a predominance of white British ancestry and of females, with possible underestimation of clonal diversity. Among those given AZD1222, only five to seven were seropositive at baseline. Two AZD1222 doses significantly raised spike-specific TCR breadth and depth over controls. Samples come after the peak T cell response, not at day 14.

A remark on this clone: What it recognizes is unknown.

V trimming: 5 bases; J trimming: 6 bases; junction bases outside the gene matches: 5. The germline V gene has CDR1 LNHDA and CDR2 SQIVND (reference sequence). The CDR3 is made up of 15 amino acids. Sequencing was performed with immunoSEQ multiplex PCR; in TCRdb, only in-frame clones are kept and a portion is missing. The table shows around 99,000 clones, with nearly 90% occurring only once. The rearrangement links TRBV19 to TRBJ1-6; 9 nucleotides agree with TRBD1. This receptor was obtained from an adult in good health. The sequencing here drew on peripheral blood, taken on day 0 of MenACWY control vaccination. The CDR3 coding sequence is TGTGCCAGTAGTCCACCGGGACAGGGTAATTCACCCCTCCACTTT. This sequence encodes CASSPPGQGNSPLHF.